The 9 T cell receptor beta chains below were found in one sample sequenced in a study of blood T cell repertoires in COVID-19. The assay was immunoSEQ multiplex PCR, and TCRdb's table has in-frame clones only and misses some. Among about 330,000 clones listed, over 80% were seen once. Sequencing was carried out using PBMCs or T cells enriched from blood (not recorded which). The receptors derive from a man aged 30-40 years who had recovered from COVID-19.

This sequence joins TRBV5-4 and TRBJ2-1, with D tentatively TRBD2 (7 bases). CDR1 is SGHNT, CDR2 YYREEE, per germline (reference sequence). V was clipped by 3 bases and J by 5 bases, with 21 bases between them. There are 17 residues in the CDR3. DNA for the CDR3: TGTGCCAGCAGCTCCGGGTGGGGGGGCCAAACCGACAATGAGCAGTTCTTC. Amino acids: CASSSGWGGQTDNEQFF.

This clone appeared once. The rearrangement uses TRBV7-2 and TRBJ2-1; 8 bases are shared with TRBD2. The CDR3 runs to 19 residues. The J segment lost 6 bases and the V segment lost 1 base, leaving 17 bases of the junction unmatched. Per the germline V gene, CDR1 is SGHTA and CDR2 is FQGNSA. DNA for the CDR3: TGTGCCAGCAGCTTAGGGTTCCTTGGACTAGCTGGGTTACGCAATGAGCAGTTCTTC. Translating it yields CASSLGFLGLAGLRNEQFF.

The chain couples TRBV12-3 or TRBV12-4 to TRBJ1-1; the D is unclear. The CDR3 runs 11 residues. V lost 7 bases, J lost 5 bases, and 8 bases lay in between. As DNA, the CDR3 is TGTGCCAGCACTCTAAAGACTGAAGCTTTCTTT. Translation: CASTLKTEAFF.

This sequence joins TRBV19 and TRBJ1-4, with a tentative D call TRBD1 (5 bases). V was trimmed by 7 bases and J by 7 bases, leaving 10 bases between them. This CDR3 comprises 12 residues. Germline CDR1 LNHDA, CDR2 SQIVND (reference sequence). The CDR3, as DNA: TGTGCCAGTACTGTAAGGGGTGAAAAACTGTTTTTT. Translating gives CASTVRGEKLFF.

The rearrangement uses TRBV6-4 and TRBJ1-2; no firm D call. The V end lost 3 bases, the J end lost 6 bases, and 20 bases lay between the germline ends. The CDR3 runs to 16 residues. Looked up from germline, CDR1 is MRHNA and CDR2 is SNTAGT. In DNA form, the CDR3 reads TGTGCCAGCAGTGATTACTCAAGGCGGGTGAGAGATGGCTACACCTTC. Its protein is CASSDYSRRVRDGYTF.

The chain has TRBV10-3 and TRBJ2-3, with 8 bases that match TRBD2. Germline V CDR1 and CDR2: ENHRY, SYGVKD. The V and J ends lost 6 bases and 1 base, in that order; junction bases with no gene match: 3. This CDR3 has 14 amino acids. The CDR3 sequence: CAISPTSGTDTQYF. The DNA of the CDR3 is TGTGCCATCAGCCCGACTAGCGGCACAGATACGCAGTATTTT.

The rearrangement uses TRBV10-3 and TRBJ2-7; perhaps TRBD1 as D (6 bases). V was shortened by 3 bases and J by 5 bases, with 26 bases between the two germline ends. The CDR3 runs 18 residues. Germline V gene sequence: CDR1 ENHRY, CDR2 SYGVKD. The CDR3 DNA follows: TGTGCCATCAGTGATATTGTTTTGGGTACAGGGAAGGGTCACGAGCAGTACTTC. This gives the protein CAISDIVLGTGKGHEQYF.

The CDR3 sequence: CASSETDRSYTF. CDR3 in DNA: TGCGCCAGCAGTGAGACAGACAGGAGCTACACCTTC. J is TRBJ1-2 and V is TRBV10-2, with D perhaps TRBD1 (6 bases). Germline V gene lookup returns CDR1 WSHSY and CDR2 SAAADI. Trimming took 2 bases from V and 9 from J, leaving 10 bases between them. This CDR3 has 12 amino acids.

The chain uses TRBV6-1 and TRBJ1-5; no firm D call. The ends were cut back, 3 bases at V and 11 bases at J, with 17 bases in the middle. Germline lookup yields CDR1 MNHNS and CDR2 SASEGT. The CDR3 has 14 amino acids. As DNA, the CDR3 is TGTGCCAGCAGTGACCGGCGGGGTCTCGGGGCCCAGCATTTT. Residues: CASSDRRGLGAQHF.